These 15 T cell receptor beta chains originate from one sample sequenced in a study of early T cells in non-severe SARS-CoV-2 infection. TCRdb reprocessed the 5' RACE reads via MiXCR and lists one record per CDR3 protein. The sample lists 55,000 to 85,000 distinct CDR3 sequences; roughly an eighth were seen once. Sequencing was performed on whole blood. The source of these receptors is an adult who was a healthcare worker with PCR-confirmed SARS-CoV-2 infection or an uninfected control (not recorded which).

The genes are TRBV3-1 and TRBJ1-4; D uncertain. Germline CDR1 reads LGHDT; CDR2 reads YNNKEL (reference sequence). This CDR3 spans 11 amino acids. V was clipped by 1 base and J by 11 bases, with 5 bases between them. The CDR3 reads CASSQVDKLFF. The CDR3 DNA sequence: TGTGCCAGCAGCCAAGTAGATAAACTGTTTTTT.

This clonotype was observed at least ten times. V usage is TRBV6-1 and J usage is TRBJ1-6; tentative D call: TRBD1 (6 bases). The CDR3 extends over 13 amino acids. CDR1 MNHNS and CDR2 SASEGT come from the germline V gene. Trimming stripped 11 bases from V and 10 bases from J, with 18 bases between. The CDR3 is CAGSQGIGSPLHF. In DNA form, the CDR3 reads TGTGCCGGATCACAGGGAATCGGCTCACCCCTCCACTTT.

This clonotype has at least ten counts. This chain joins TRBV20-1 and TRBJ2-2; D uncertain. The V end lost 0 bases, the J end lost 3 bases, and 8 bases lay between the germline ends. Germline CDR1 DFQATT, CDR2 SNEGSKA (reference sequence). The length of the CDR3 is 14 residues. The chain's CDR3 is CSARDPLHTGELFF. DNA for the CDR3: TGCAGTGCTAGAGACCCTCTCCACACCGGGGAGCTGTTTTTT.

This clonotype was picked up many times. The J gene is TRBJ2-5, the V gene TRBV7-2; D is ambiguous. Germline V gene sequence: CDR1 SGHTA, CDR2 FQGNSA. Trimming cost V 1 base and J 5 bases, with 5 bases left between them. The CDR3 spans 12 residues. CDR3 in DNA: TGTGCCAGCAGCTTAGTTGGCGAGACCCAGTACTTC. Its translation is CASSLVGETQYF. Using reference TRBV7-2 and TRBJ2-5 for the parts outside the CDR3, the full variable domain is GAGVSQSPSNKVTEKGKDVELRCDPISGHTALYWYRQSLGQGLEFLIYFQGNSAPDKSGLPSDRFSAERTGGSVSTLTIQRTQQEDSAVYLCASSLVGETQYFGPGTRLLVL.

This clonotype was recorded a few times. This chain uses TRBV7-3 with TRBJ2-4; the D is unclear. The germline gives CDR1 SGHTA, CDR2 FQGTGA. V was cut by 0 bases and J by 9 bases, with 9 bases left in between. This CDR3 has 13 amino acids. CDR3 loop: CASSLTSAGIQYF. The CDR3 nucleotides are TGTGCCAGCAGCTTAACGTCGGCAGGCATTCAGTACTTC.

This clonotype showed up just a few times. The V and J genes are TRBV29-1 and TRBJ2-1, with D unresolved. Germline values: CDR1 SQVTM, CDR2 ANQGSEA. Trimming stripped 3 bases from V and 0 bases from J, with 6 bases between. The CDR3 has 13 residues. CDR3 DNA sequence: TGCAGCGTTGACCGCAGCTCCTACAATGAGCAGTTCTTC. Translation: CSVDRSSYNEQFF.

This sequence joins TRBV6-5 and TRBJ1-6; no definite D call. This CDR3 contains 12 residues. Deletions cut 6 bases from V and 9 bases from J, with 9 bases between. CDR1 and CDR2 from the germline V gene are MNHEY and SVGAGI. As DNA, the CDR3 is TGTGCCAGCAGCGGAGGGAGTTCACCCCTCCACTTT. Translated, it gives CASSGGSSPLHF.

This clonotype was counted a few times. Written as DNA, the CDR3 is TGTGCCACCCTACTCCTACCTCGTCATGGCTACACCTTC. This encodes CATLLLPRHGYTF. The chain has TRBV6-2 or TRBV6-3 and TRBJ1-2; no reliable D call. The V gene lost 10 bases and the J gene lost 6 bases, with 18 bases spanning the gap. Germline loops: CDR1 MNHEY, CDR2 SVGEGT. The CDR3 loop spans 13 amino acids.

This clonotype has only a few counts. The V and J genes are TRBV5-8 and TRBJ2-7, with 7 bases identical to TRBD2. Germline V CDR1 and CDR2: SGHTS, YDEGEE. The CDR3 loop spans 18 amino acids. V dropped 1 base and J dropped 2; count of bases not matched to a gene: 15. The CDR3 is CASSLWWGRARRAYEQYF. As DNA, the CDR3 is TGTGCCAGCAGCTTGTGGTGGGGGAGGGCCCGGAGGGCCTACGAGCAGTACTTC.

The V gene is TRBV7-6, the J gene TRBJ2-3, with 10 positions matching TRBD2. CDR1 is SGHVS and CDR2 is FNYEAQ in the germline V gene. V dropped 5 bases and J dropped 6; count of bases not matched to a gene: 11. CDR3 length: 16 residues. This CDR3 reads CASSQGLAPTRDTQYF. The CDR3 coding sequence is TGTGCCAGCAGCCAGGGACTAGCGCCCACTCGGGATACGCAGTATTTT.

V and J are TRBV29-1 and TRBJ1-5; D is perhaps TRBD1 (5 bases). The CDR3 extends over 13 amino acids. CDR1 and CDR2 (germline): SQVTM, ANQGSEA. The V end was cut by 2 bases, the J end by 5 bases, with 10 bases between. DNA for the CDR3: TGCAGCGTTGAAACAGGAAGGGATCAGCCCCAGCATTTT. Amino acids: CSVETGRDQPQHF.

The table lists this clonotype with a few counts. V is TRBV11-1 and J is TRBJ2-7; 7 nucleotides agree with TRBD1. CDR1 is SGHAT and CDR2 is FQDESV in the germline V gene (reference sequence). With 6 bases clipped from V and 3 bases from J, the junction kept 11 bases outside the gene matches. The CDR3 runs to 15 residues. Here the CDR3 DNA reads TGTGCCAGCAGTACAAACAGGGGAAGTTTCTACGAGCAGTACTTC. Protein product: CASSTNRGSFYEQYF.

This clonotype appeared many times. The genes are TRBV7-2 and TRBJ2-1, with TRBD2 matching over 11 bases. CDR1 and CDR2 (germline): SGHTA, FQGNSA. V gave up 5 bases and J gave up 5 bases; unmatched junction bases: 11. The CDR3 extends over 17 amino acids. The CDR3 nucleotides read TGTGCCAGCAGCGGCTCTAGCGGGGGGACCTTTCACAATGAGCAGTTCTTC. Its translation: CASSGSSGGTFHNEQFF. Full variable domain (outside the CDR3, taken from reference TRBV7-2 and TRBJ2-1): GAGVSQSPSNKVTEKGKDVELRCDPISGHTALYWYRQSLGQGLEFLIYFQGNSAPDKSGLPSDRFSAERTGGSVSTLTIQRTQQEDSAVYLCASSGSSGGTFHNEQFFGPGTRLTVL.

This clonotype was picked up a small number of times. The CDR3 DNA reads as TGTGCCATCCGATTGGGGGGCCAAACAGATACGCAGTATTTT. Protein: CAIRLGGQTDTQYF. The genes are TRBV10-3 and TRBJ2-3; the D gene could be TRBD1 or TRBD2 (6 bases each). V lost 8 bases to trimming and J lost 3 bases, with 15 bases between them. The CDR3 sequence is 14 residues long. Germline lookup yields CDR1 ENHRY and CDR2 SYGVKD.

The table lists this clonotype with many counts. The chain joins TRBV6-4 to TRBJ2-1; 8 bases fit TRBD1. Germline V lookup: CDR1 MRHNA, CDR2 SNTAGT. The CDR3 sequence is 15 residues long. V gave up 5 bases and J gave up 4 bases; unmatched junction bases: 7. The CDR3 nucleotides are TGTGCCAGCAGTCCCGGACAGGGAGGATACAATGAGCAGTTCTTC. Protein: CASSPGQGGYNEQFF.